Given below is one TCR beta chain in context. The antigen remains undetermined. CDR1 is SGHTA and CDR2 is FQGNSA in the germline V gene. Trimming pared 7 bases from V and 5 bases from J, leaving 9 bases between. CDR3 size: 13 residues. Primers: 60 Vbeta forward and 13 Jbeta reverse. Sequenced by immunoSEQ multiplex PCR; TCRdb stores in-frame clones only, minus some. The sample holds some 210,000 clones, over 75% seen once. This sample is drawn from a study of cytomegalovirus exposure and HLA in healthy donors. Study-wide results and caveats: A previous analysis found most TCR beta V segments productive roughly 87% or roughly 30% of the time. Analysis performed later found 16,000 or so TCR beta sequences associated with HLA alleles at 0.05 false discovery rate.

The rearrangement joins TRBV7-2 to TRBJ1-6, with D unresolved. Sequencing was carried out using PBMCs. The origin of this receptor is a woman between 50 and 59 years old in good health and CMV-seropositive. In DNA form, the CDR3 reads TGTGCCAGCATCGGCACTAATAATTCACCCCTCCACTTT. Its translation is CASIGTNNSPLHF.